The present T cell receptor beta chain was sequenced within a study of identical twins. Points from the study as a whole: Excess sharing between twins was weaker in beta out-of-frame sequences. Beta clonotypes that were abundant in cord blood contained fewer insertions, a pattern absent from memory repertoires. Out-of-frame alpha sequences shared by twins showed excess low generation probability.

A remark on this clonotype: Its target is unknown.

A universal primer site was added by template switching, and unique molecular identifiers were carried by the cDNA. One entry per CDR3 protein results from TCRdb running MiXCR on the 5' RACE reads. This table has 1.5 million to 2 million distinct CDR3 sequences, around 33% appearing once. The sequence was obtained from a newborn girl in good health. Sequencing input: cord blood.

This CDR3 reads CASSMANEQYF. CDR3 DNA sequence: TGTGCCAGCAGTATGGCCAATGAGCAGTACTTC. This chain uses TRBV7-9 with TRBJ2-5; D remains unclear. The CDR3 has 11 residues. V was trimmed by 6 bases and J by 11 bases, leaving 13 bases between them. CDR1 and CDR2 from the germline V gene are SEHNR and FQNEAQ (reference sequence).